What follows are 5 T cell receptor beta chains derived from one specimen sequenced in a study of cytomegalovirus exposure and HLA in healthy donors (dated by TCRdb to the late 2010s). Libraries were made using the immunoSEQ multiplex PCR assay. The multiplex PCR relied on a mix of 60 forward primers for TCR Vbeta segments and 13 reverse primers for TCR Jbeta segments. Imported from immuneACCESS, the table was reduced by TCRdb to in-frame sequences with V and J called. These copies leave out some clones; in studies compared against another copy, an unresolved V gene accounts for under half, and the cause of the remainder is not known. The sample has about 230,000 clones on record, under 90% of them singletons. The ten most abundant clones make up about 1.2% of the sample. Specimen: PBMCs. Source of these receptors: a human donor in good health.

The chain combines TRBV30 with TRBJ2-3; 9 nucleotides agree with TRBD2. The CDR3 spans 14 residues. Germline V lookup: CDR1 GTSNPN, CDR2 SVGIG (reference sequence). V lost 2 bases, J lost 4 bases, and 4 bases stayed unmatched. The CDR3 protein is CAWSRLAGPDTQYF. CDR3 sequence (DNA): TGTGCCTGGAGTCGGCTAGCGGGACCAGATACGCAGTATTTT.

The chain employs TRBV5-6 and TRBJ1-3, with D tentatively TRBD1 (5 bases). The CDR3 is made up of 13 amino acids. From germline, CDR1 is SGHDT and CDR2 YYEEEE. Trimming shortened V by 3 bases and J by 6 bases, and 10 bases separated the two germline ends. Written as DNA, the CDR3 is TGTGCCAGCAGCTCGGCGGGGGTAAACACCATATATTTT. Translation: CASSSAGVNTIYF.

The CDR3: CASSIWGHEQFF. Written as DNA, the CDR3 is TGTGCCAGTAGTATCTGGGGGCATGAGCAGTTCTTC. This chain connects TRBV19 to TRBJ2-1, with D maybe TRBD1 (6 bases). CDR1 LNHDA and CDR2 SQIVND come from the germline V gene (reference sequence). Trimming took off 3 bases at V and 8 bases at J, with 8 bases between the two ends. There are 12 residues in the CDR3.

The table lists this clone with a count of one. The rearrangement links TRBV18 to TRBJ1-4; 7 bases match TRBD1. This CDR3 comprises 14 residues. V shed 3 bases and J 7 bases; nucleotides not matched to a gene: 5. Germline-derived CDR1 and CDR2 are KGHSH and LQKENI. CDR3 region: CASSPDRTGEKLFF. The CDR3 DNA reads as TGTGCCAGCTCACCGGACAGGACGGGTGAAAAACTGTTTTTT.

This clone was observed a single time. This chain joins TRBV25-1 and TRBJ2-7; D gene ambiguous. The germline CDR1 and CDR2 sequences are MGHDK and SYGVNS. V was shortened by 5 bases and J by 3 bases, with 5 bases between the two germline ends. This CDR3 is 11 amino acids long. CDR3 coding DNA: TGTGCCAGCAGTCCGGGCTACGAGCAGTACTTC. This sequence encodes CASSPGYEQYF.